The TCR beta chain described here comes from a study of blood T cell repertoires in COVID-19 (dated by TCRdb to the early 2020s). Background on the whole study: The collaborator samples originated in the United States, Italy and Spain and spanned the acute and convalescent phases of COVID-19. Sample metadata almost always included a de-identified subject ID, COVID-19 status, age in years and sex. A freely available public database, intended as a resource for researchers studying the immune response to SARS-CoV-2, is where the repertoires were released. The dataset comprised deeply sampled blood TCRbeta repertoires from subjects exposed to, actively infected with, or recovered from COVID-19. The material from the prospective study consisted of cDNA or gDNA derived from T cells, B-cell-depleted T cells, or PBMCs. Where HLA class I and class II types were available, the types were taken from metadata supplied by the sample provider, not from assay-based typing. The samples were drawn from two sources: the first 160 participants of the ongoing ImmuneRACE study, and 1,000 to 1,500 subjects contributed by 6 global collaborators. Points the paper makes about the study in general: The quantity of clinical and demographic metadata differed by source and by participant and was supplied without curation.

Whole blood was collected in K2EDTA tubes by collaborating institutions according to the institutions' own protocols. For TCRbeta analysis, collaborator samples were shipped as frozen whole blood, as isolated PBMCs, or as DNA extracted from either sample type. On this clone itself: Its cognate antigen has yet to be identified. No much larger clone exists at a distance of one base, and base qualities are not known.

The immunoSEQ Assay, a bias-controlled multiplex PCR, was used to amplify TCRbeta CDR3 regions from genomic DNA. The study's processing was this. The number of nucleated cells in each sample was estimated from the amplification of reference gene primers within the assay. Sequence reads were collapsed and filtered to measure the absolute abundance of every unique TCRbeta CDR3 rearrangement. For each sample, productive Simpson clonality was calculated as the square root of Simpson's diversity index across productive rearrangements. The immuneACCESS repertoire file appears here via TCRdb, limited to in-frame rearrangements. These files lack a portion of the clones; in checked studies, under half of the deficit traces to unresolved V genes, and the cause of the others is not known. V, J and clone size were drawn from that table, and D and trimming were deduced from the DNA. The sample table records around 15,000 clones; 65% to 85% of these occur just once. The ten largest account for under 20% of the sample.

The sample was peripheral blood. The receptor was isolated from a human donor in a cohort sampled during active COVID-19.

The CDR3 region reads CASTREGGQGIEFF. The DNA is as follows: TGTGCCAGCACCCGAGAGGGGGGACAGGGAATTGAATTCTTC. The chain is assembled from TRBV28 and TRBJ2-1, with 9 bases aligning to TRBD1. The cysteine opens and the phenylalanine closes a CDR3 of 14 amino acids. Just CDR3 DNA is preserved here, 42 bases in frame from base 1. Trimming leaves V shorter by 7 bases and J shorter by 16 bases, with the junction holding 17 bases beyond the gene matches. The germline V gene yields MDHEN for CDR1 and SYDVKM for CDR2.